These 16 T cell receptor beta chains were sequenced from one sample in a study of identical twins. TCRdb re-derived calls from the 5' RACE reads in MiXCR, one entry per CDR3 protein. Of just over 500,000 distinct CDR3 sequences in the sample, approximately 22% were seen once. A further study also used this sample, focusing on T cells expressing NK-cell markers.

The sequencing input was CD4+ T cells sorted from blood. These receptors came from a woman between 18 and 29 years old in good health.

This clonotype was observed a few times. The rearrangement uses TRBV3-1 and TRBJ1-1, with D perhaps matching TRBD1 (6 bases). The germline CDR1 and CDR2 sequences are LGHDT and YNNKEL (reference sequence). There are 14 residues in the CDR3. V was trimmed by 4 bases and J by 1 base, leaving 10 bases between them. CDR3 sequence reads: CASSRRQENTEAFF. The CDR3, as DNA: TGTGCCAGCAGCCGAAGACAGGAGAACACTGAAGCTTTCTTT.

Only a few counts were recorded for this clonotype. This chain uses TRBV7-9 with TRBJ2-7, with 11 bases matching TRBD1. The CDR3 covers 11 residues. The junction had 3 bases not matched to a gene; V was cut back by 11 bases and J by 6 bases. CDR1 and CDR2 (germline): SEHNR, FQNEAQ (reference sequence). The CDR3 region is CAGGQGVEQYF. CDR3 sequence (DNA): TGTGCCGGGGGACAGGGGGTCGAGCAGTACTTC.

The chain couples TRBV3-1 to TRBJ1-2; the match to TRBD1 covers 7 bases. The V gene end was trimmed by 4 bases and the J gene end by 7 bases; junction bases not matched to a gene: 9. This CDR3 comprises 14 residues. Germline lookup yields CDR1 LGHDT and CDR2 YNNKEL (reference sequence). CDR3 DNA sequence: TGTGCCAGCAGCCCCCCGGGACAGAGAGGTGGCTACACCTTC. Its protein is CASSPPGQRGGYTF.

This clonotype was counted only a few times. The chain has TRBV7-8 and TRBJ2-2; tentatively, D is TRBD1 (6 bases). V lost 6 bases and J 6 bases, leaving 23 bases between the germline ends. The CDR3 contains 17 residues. Germline CDR1 is SGHVS and CDR2 is FQNEAQ. The CDR3 protein is CASRSLKTGSVAGELFF. The CDR3 bases are TGTGCCAGCAGGTCGTTAAAGACAGGATCGGTAGCCGGGGAGCTGTTTTTT.

The gene calls are TRBV7-2 and TRBJ1-5; D unresolved. Trimming left V 5 bases short and J 0 bases short, with 11 bases between. The germline gives CDR1 SGHTA, CDR2 FQGNSA. The CDR3 is 15 residues long. CDR3 sequence reads: CASSPSRLSNQPQHF. CDR3 nucleotides: TGTGCCAGCAGCCCCTCCCGACTTAGCAATCAGCCCCAGCATTTT. Looking up the rest from reference TRBV7-2 and TRBJ1-5 gives the full variable domain: GAGVSQSPSNKVTEKGKDVELRCDPISGHTALYWYRQSLGQGLEFLIYFQGNSAPDKSGLPSDRFSAERTGGSVSTLTIQRTQQEDSAVYLCASSPSRLSNQPQHFGDGTRLSIL.

This clonotype showed up just a few times. V is TRBV12-3 or TRBV12-4 and J is TRBJ2-7; TRBD1 agrees at 12 bases. This CDR3 has 16 residues. The trim removed 0 bases at V and 4 bases at J, leaving 4 bases unmatched. CDR3 coding DNA: TGTGCCAGCAGTTTAGCGTGGGGACAGGGGGCTTACGAGCAGTACTTC. Protein: CASSLAWGQGAYEQYF.

Only a few counts were recorded for this clonotype. The rearrangement uses TRBV10-3 and TRBJ2-1; 10 nucleotides agree with TRBD2. Germline V CDR1 and CDR2: ENHRY, SYGVKD. Unmatched junction bases numbered 7, after V lost 4 bases and J lost 7 bases. The CDR3 loop spans 15 amino acids. The CDR3 reads CAISATGLAANEQFF. The CDR3 nucleotides read TGTGCCATCAGTGCCACCGGACTAGCGGCTAATGAGCAGTTCTTC.

V gene TRBV20-1 combines with J gene TRBJ2-7; 11 nucleotides match TRBD2. J was trimmed by 2 bases and V by 6 bases; bases with no gene match: 0. CDR1 and CDR2 from the germline V gene are DFQATT and SNEGSKA (reference sequence). This CDR3 is 12 amino acids long. CDR3 DNA sequence: TGCAGTGCGACTAGCGGGACCTACGAGCAGTACTTC. Protein sequence: CSATSGTYEQYF.

In its sample, this clonotype was seen many times. The chain recombines TRBV10-3 with TRBJ1-5; 7 bases match TRBD1. CDR1 and CDR2 from the germline V gene are ENHRY and SYGVKD. V shed 8 bases and J 5 bases; nucleotides not matched to a gene: 9. CDR3 length: 14 residues. CDR3 region: CAIAREGADQPQHF. The CDR3 coding sequence is TGTGCCATCGCTCGTGAGGGGGCGGATCAGCCCCAGCATTTT.

In this sample, this clonotype turned up many times. This sequence joins TRBV3-1 and TRBJ2-3; TRBD2 matches at 10 bases. CDR1 LGHDT and CDR2 YNNKEL come from the germline V gene (reference sequence). The V and J ends lost 3 bases and 6 bases, in that order; junction bases with no gene match: 9. This CDR3 has 16 residues. CDR3 sequence reads: CASSHSERGGLDTQYF. As DNA, the CDR3 is TGTGCCAGCAGCCATTCCGAGCGGGGGGGCCTCGATACGCAGTATTTT.

The rearrangement links TRBV7-9 to TRBJ1-4, with D hard to call. Germline V gene lookup returns CDR1 SEHNR and CDR2 FQNEAQ (reference sequence). This CDR3 is built from 14 residues. Trimming shortened V by 3 bases and J by 8 bases, and 13 bases separated the two germline ends. The CDR3 region is CASSLGAGKEKLFF. The CDR3 DNA reads as TGTGCCAGCAGCTTGGGAGCCGGAAAGGAAAAACTGTTTTTT.

This clonotype was seen a few times. The rearrangement uses TRBV5-5 and TRBJ2-3; the D gene could be TRBD1 or TRBD2 (6 bases each). The germline CDR1 and CDR2 sequences are SGHKS and YYEKEE (reference sequence). This CDR3 has 16 amino acids. The V and J ends lost 3 bases and 5 bases respectively, with 19 bases between them. CDR3 sequence (DNA): TGTGCCAGCAGCTCGCAACAGGGTAGGAGGGGAGATACGCAGTATTTT. Translation: CASSSQQGRRGDTQYF.

This rearrangement joins TRBV7-2 to TRBJ2-4, with TRBD2 matching 12 bases. V shed 3 bases, J shed 9 bases, and the junction held 6 bases outside the gene matches. The CDR3 is 15 amino acids. From germline, CDR1 is SGHTA and CDR2 FQGNSA. The CDR3 sequence is CASSLLAGGKGIQYF. DNA for the CDR3: TGTGCCAGCAGCTTGCTAGCGGGGGGGAAAGGCATTCAGTACTTC.

There are many counts of this clonotype. The chain combines TRBV12-3 or TRBV12-4 with TRBJ1-2, with D unclear. The CDR3 is 14 amino acids. Trimming removed 5 bases at V and 5 bases at J, with 15 bases between. As DNA, the CDR3 is TGTGCCAGCAGTACACCGGGCCTAGGGTATGGCTACACCTTC. Protein product: CASSTPGLGYGYTF.

CDR3 nucleotides: TGCGCCAGCAGCTTGAACGGGGGAGGGAACACTGAAGCTTTCTTT. Protein product: CASSLNGGGNTEAFF. The chain recombines TRBV5-1 with TRBJ1-1; perhaps TRBD1 as D (5 bases). The V gene lost 1 base and the J gene lost 1 base, with 11 bases spanning the gap. CDR3 length: 15 amino acids. Looked up from germline, CDR1 is SGHRS and CDR2 is YFSETQ. The full variable domain, rest sourced from reference TRBV5-1 and TRBJ1-1, is KAGVTQTPRYLIKTRGQQVTLSCSPISGHRSVSWYQQTPGQGLQFLFEYFSETQRNKGNFPGRFSGRQFSNSRSEMNVSTLELGDSALYLCASSLNGGGNTEAFFGQGTRLTVV.

This clonotype was detected ten times or more. The chain joins TRBV12-3 or TRBV12-4 to TRBJ2-1, with 7 bases lining up with TRBD1. The CDR3 length is 15 residues. Losses at the gene ends were 5 bases for V and 8 bases for J; bases not matched to a gene: 12. The CDR3 loop reads CASSDQGDYADEQFF. DNA of the CDR3: TGTGCCAGCAGTGATCAGGGGGATTATGCGGATGAGCAGTTCTTC.